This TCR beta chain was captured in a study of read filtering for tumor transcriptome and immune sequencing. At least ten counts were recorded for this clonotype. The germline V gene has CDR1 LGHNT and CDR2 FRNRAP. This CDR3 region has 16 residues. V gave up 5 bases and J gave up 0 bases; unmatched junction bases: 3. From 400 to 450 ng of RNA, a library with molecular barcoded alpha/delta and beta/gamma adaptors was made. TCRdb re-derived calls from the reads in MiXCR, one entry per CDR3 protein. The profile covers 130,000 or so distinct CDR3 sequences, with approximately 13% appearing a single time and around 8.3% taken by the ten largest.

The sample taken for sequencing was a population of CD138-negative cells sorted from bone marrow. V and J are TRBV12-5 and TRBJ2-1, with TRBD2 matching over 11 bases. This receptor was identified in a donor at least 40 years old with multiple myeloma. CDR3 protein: CASGLTSGSSYNEQFF. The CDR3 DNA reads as TGTGCTAGTGGTCTTACTAGCGGGAGCTCCTACAATGAGCAGTTCTTC.